Following are 27 T cell receptor beta chains from one sample sequenced in a study of blood T cell repertoires in COVID-19. Using immunoSEQ multiplex PCR, the repertoire was profiled, and TCRdb retains in-frame clones only, with some absent. The table records a few hundred thousand clones, about nine tenths of them present only once. The sample consisted of peripheral blood. The origin of the receptors is a woman aged 30 to 39 with active or convalescent COVID-19.

This CDR3 reads CASSFVTGRTDTQYF. The CDR3 bases are TGTGCCAGCAGCTTCGTGACAGGGCGCACAGATACGCAGTATTTT. V gene TRBV7-2 combines with J gene TRBJ2-3; TRBD1 matches at 7 bases. V trimming: 3 bases; J trimming: 1 base; junction bases outside the gene matches: 4. The CDR3 extends over 15 amino acids. The germline CDR1 and CDR2 sequences are SGHTA and FQGNSA.

In DNA form, the CDR3 reads TGTGCCACCAGCAGAGATCGGGTAACTAGCGGGGACAATGAGCAGTTCTTC. It specifies CATSRDRVTSGDNEQFF. The chain combines TRBV15 with TRBJ2-1; 10 bases align to TRBD2. After removal of 0 bases from V and 5 bases from J, the junction contained 7 bases not matched to a gene. The CDR3 is made up of 17 amino acids. Germline V lookup: CDR1 LNHNV, CDR2 YYDKDF (reference sequence).

The chain uses TRBV18 and TRBJ1-6; 8 bases agree with TRBD1. Germline CDR1 reads KGHSH; CDR2 reads LQKENI. CDR3 length: 15 residues. The J segment lost 5 bases and the V segment lost 3 bases, leaving 3 bases of the junction unmatched. The CDR3, as DNA: TGTGCCAGCTCACCGGACAGGGTGAATAATTCACCCCTCCACTTT. Its protein product is CASSPDRVNNSPLHF.

J is TRBJ2-1 and V is TRBV5-4; 10 nucleotides match TRBD2. The V gene's germline CDR1 is SGHNT and CDR2 YYREEE (reference sequence). The CDR3 totals 16 residues. V lost 5 bases to trimming and J lost 5 bases; unmatched junction nucleotides: 10. The DNA for the CDR3 is TGTGCCAGCAGTCCTGGAGGGCTAGCGGGGGACAATGAGCAGTTCTTC. Its translation is CASSPGGLAGDNEQFF.

This sequence joins TRBV29-1 and TRBJ2-2; TRBD1 matches 7 bases. CDR3 length: 16 amino acids. With V trimmed by 7 bases and J by 6 bases, 17 bases remained unmatched. Germline V gives CDR1 SQVTM, CDR2 ANQGSEA. The CDR3 is CSARVAGGGSAGELFF. In nucleotides, the CDR3 is TGCAGCGCCCGAGTGGCAGGGGGTGGTTCGGCCGGGGAGCTGTTTTTT.

This chain links TRBV5-6 with TRBJ1-3, with D hard to call. The V end was cut by 3 bases, the J end by 0 bases, with 10 bases between. The germline V gene encodes CDR1 SGHDT and CDR2 YYEEEE. The CDR3 length is 15 residues. The CDR3 loop reads CASSWRTYSGNTIYF. CDR3 DNA: TGTGCCAGCAGCTGGAGGACTTACTCTGGAAACACCATATATTTT.

The V gene is TRBV10-3, the J gene TRBJ2-5; 8 nucleotides line up with TRBD2. CDR1 and CDR2 from the germline V gene are ENHRY and SYGVKD. The CDR3 extends over 18 amino acids. J was trimmed by 1 base and V by 2 bases; bases with no gene match: 12. CDR3 DNA sequence: TGTGCCATCAGTGAGGCATCGGGGGGGTCCCCGTTCCAAGAGACCCAGTACTTC. Its protein product is CAISEASGGSPFQETQYF.

This chain connects TRBV29-1 to TRBJ2-3; 7 bases match TRBD2. The CDR3 is 13 residues long. Trimming cost V 8 bases and J 6 bases; bases outside gene matches: 11. CDR1 and CDR2 from the germline V gene are SQVTM and ANQGSEA. The CDR3: CSSRRNSGDTQYF. The CDR3, as DNA: TGCAGCTCCCGGAGAAATAGCGGGGATACGCAGTATTTT.

The rearrangement joins TRBV6-6 to TRBJ1-6, with 7 bases identical to TRBD1. Trimming cost V 7 bases and J 9 bases; bases outside gene matches: 6. The CDR3 is made up of 13 amino acids. In germline, CDR1 is MNHNY, CDR2 SVGAGI (reference sequence). The chain's CDR3 is CASKGAGGSPLHF. The DNA of the CDR3 is TGTGCCAGCAAAGGGGCAGGGGGTTCACCCCTCCACTTT.

The chain uses TRBV6-5 and TRBJ1-6, with a tentative D call TRBD1 (6 bases). The CDR3 has 14 amino acids. V lost 11 bases and J lost 10, with 21 bases in between. Germline CDR1 is MNHEY and CDR2 is SVGAGI. The CDR3 DNA is TGTGCCGTCCAAGGGGGAGGGGGGCGATCACCCCTCCACTTT. Its protein product is CAVQGGGGRSPLHF.

The V gene is TRBV15, the J gene TRBJ1-2, with 8 bases that match TRBD1. The germline V gene has CDR1 LNHNV and CDR2 YYDKDF (reference sequence). J gave up 7 bases and V 5 bases, and 15 bases lay outside the gene matches. The CDR3 consists of 16 residues. The CDR3, as DNA: TGTGCCACCAGCGAGACCAGGCCTGGACAGGGAAGTGGCTACACCTTC. Translated: CATSETRPGQGSGYTF.

The sample holds a few counts of this clone. The V call is TRBV3-1 (or the pseudogene TRBV3-2), the J call TRBJ2-1; TRBD1 aligns across 9 bases. The CDR3 contains 17 residues. Germline lookup yields CDR1 LGHDT and CDR2 YNNKEL (reference sequence). Trimming cost V 2 bases and J 7 bases; bases outside gene matches: 12. CDR3 nucleotide sequence: TGTGCCAGCAGCCAAAGAATGAGCGGGACAGGGAAGAATGAGCAGTTCTTC. This translates into CASSQRMSGTGKNEQFF.

The chain recombines TRBV28 with TRBJ1-6; 7 nucleotides match TRBD1. V dropped 5 bases and J dropped 11; count of bases not matched to a gene: 6. CDR1 and CDR2 (germline): MDHEN, SYDVKM. This CDR3 contains 13 residues. As DNA, the CDR3 is TGTGCCAGCAGTCCAAACAGGGGAGCACCCCTCCACTTT. As protein: CASSPNRGAPLHF.

A note on this clone: The junction departs from the called germline gene at one end, perhaps through a read error. The chain has TRBV7-7 and TRBJ2-7, with 7 bases identical to TRBD2. From germline, CDR1 is SSHAT and CDR2 FNYEAQ (reference sequence). The CDR3 is made up of 13 amino acids. CDR3 loop: CASSLATGGEQYF. CDR3 bases: TGTGCTAGCAGCTTAGCGACGGGGGGCGAGCAGTACTTC.

The rearrangement joins TRBV7-2 to TRBJ2-7; 12 bases map to TRBD2. The trim removed 6 bases at V and 2 bases at J, leaving 5 bases unmatched. Germline V CDR1 and CDR2: SGHTA, FQGNSA. CDR3 length: 15 amino acids. In DNA form, the CDR3 reads TGTGCCAGCAGTTACGGACTAGCGGGGACCTACGAGCAGTACTTC. Its translation: CASSYGLAGTYEQYF. The full variable domain, rest sourced from reference TRBV7-2 and TRBJ2-7, is GAGVSQSPSNKVTEKGKDVELRCDPISGHTALYWYRQSLGQGLEFLIYFQGNSAPDKSGLPSDRFSAERTGGSVSTLTIQRTQQEDSAVYLCASSYGLAGTYEQYFGPGTRLTVT.

CDR3 DNA: TGTGCCAGCCTGACAGGGGGCGGCAGAAATTCACCCCTCCACTTT. It translates to CASLTGGGRNSPLHF. The chain is built from TRBV28 and TRBJ1-6, with 10 bases lining up with TRBD1. The CDR3 totals 15 residues. Trimming removed 8 bases from V and 7 bases from J; junction bases left unmatched: 8. CDR1 is MDHEN, CDR2 SYDVKM, per germline.

The chain joins TRBV4-2 to TRBJ2-3; unclear D gene. The CDR3 spans 13 residues. The V end was cut by 1 base, the J end by 2 bases, with 4 bases between. The germline CDR1 and CDR2 sequences are LGHNA and YNFKEQ. CDR3 coding DNA: TGTGCCAGCAGCCAAGGGCCCACAGATACGCAGTATTTT. It encodes CASSQGPTDTQYF.

This clone has a single count. Other DNA sequences in the same sample also yield this CDR3. The chain has TRBV30 and TRBJ1-2; possible D gene TRBD1, 5 bases. Germline lookup yields CDR1 GTSNPN and CDR2 SVGIG (reference sequence). With 7 bases removed from V and 0 bases from J, the gap between germline ends came to 6 bases. The CDR3 runs 11 residues. This CDR3 reads CASTANYGYTF. Here the CDR3 DNA reads TGTGCCTCGACAGCTAACTATGGCTACACCTTC.

This sequence joins TRBV9 and TRBJ2-1, with TRBD2 identical over 8 bases. Germline V CDR1 and CDR2: SGDLS, YYNGEE. V shed 4 bases and J 4 bases; nucleotides not matched to a gene: 13. The length of the CDR3 is 17 residues. DNA for the CDR3: TGTGCCAGCAGCACGCATCTAGCGGGTCGAAATTACAATGAGCAGTTCTTC. Protein product: CASSTHLAGRNYNEQFF.

The chain joins TRBV10-3 to TRBJ2-5; D might be TRBD2 (6 bases). Germline V gene sequence: CDR1 ENHRY, CDR2 SYGVKD. The CDR3 is 14 residues long. V was trimmed by 3 bases and J by 0 bases, leaving 8 bases between them. The CDR3, as DNA: TGTGCCATCAGTGATGGGGGGTACCAAGAGACCCAGTACTTC. Its protein is CAISDGGYQETQYF.

This chain links TRBV9 with TRBJ2-3, with D maybe TRBD1 (6 bases). CDR1 is SGDLS and CDR2 is YYNGEE in the germline V gene. V dropped 2 bases and J dropped 0 bases, with 16 bases sitting between them. The CDR3 extends over 17 amino acids. The CDR3 DNA is TGTGCCAGCAGCGTTGGACGGGGACAAACTAGCACAGATACGCAGTATTTT. Protein: CASSVGRGQTSTDTQYF. The full variable domain, with the rest looked up from reference TRBV9 and TRBJ2-3, is DSGVTQTPKHLITATGQRVTLRCSPRSGDLSVYWYQQSLDQGLQFLIQYYNGEERAKGNILERFSAQQFPDLHSELNLSSLELGDSALYFCASSVGRGQTSTDTQYFGPGTRLTVL.

A few counts support this clone. This chain joins TRBV2 and TRBJ2-5; 12 bases are a match to TRBD1. Germline V CDR1 and CDR2: SNHLY, FYNNEI. Unmatched junction bases numbered 6, after V lost 6 bases and J lost 4 bases. CDR3 length: 15 amino acids. CDR3 loop: CASRRDRGLGETQYF. Here the CDR3 DNA reads TGTGCCAGCAGGAGGGACAGGGGGCTTGGAGAGACCCAGTACTTC.

The chain couples TRBV28 to TRBJ2-1, with 10 nucleotides matching TRBD1. There are 17 residues in the CDR3. Trimming took 4 bases from V and 1 from J; bases not matched to a gene: 7. CDR1 is MDHEN and CDR2 is SYDVKM in the germline V gene. CDR3 nucleotide sequence: TGTGCCAGCAGTTCCCCCGGGACAGGGGTTTCCTACAATGAGCAGTTCTTC. Protein product: CASSSPGTGVSYNEQFF.

The V and J genes are TRBV6-5 and TRBJ2-2; 8 positions match TRBD2. The CDR3 runs 13 residues. Per the germline V gene, CDR1 is MNHEY and CDR2 is SVGAGI. V was clipped by 6 bases and J by 6 bases; unmatched bases: 3. Written as DNA, the CDR3 is TGTGCCAGCAGCCGGGGGGGCGCCGGGGAGCTGTTTTTT. It specifies CASSRGGAGELFF.

This clone was recorded once. DNA for the CDR3: TGCAGCGTCGGGACTAGCGGGGGACAAGAGACCCAGTACTTC. It encodes CSVGTSGGQETQYF. The J gene is TRBJ2-5, the V gene TRBV29-1, with TRBD2 identical over 14 bases. Germline V gene sequence: CDR1 SQVTM, CDR2 ANQGSEA. This CDR3 contains 14 residues. V lost 6 bases to trimming and J lost 2 bases; unmatched junction nucleotides: 2.

The chain employs TRBV5-5 and TRBJ1-5; 7 nucleotides agree with TRBD1. There are 14 residues in the CDR3. J gave up 6 bases and V 2 bases, and 5 bases lay outside the gene matches. Germline loops: CDR1 SGHKS, CDR2 YYEKEE (reference sequence). The CDR3 coding sequence is TGTGCCAGCAGCTTAGACAGGGAAGGTCAGCCCCAGCATTTT. Residues: CASSLDREGQPQHF.

Here the CDR3 DNA reads TGTGCCAGCAGCCAAGGGGGCTGGCAGAACACTGAAGCTTTCTTT. The encoded protein is CASSQGGWQNTEAFF. V usage is TRBV3-1 (or the pseudogene TRBV3-2) and J usage is TRBJ1-1, with D possibly matching TRBD1 (5 bases). CDR1 is LGHDT and CDR2 is YNNKEL in the germline V gene (reference sequence). This CDR3 is 15 amino acids long. V was cut by 1 base and J by 1 base, with 10 bases left in between.